The 5 T cell receptor beta chains reported below all come from one sample, sequenced in a study of cytomegalovirus exposure and HLA in healthy donors. PCR involved 60 Vbeta and 13 Jbeta primers. Generated by immunoSEQ multiplex PCR, the TCRdb table keeps only in-frame clones and is missing some. Of around 90,000 clones in the sample, around two thirds were seen once. Sequencing used PBMCs. These TCRs come from a woman aged 25 to 39 in good health and CMV-seropositive.

This sequence joins TRBV5-4 and TRBJ2-7, with D possibly TRBD1 on 5 matching bases. The germline V gene has CDR1 SGHNT and CDR2 YYREEE (reference sequence). V lost 0 bases and J lost 3, with 13 bases in between. There are 15 residues in the CDR3. The CDR3: CASSLATGQFYEQYF. The CDR3 DNA reads as TGTGCCAGCAGCTTGGCTACAGGCCAATTCTACGAGCAGTACTTC. Combining the CDR3 with reference TRBV5-4 and TRBJ2-7 gives the whole variable domain ETGVTQSPTHLIKTRGQQVTLRCSSQSGHNTVSWYQQALGQGPQFIFQYYREEENGRGNFPPRFSGLQFPNYSSELNVNALELDDSALYLCASSLATGQFYEQYFGPGTRLTVT.

There are a few counts of this clone. The chain carries TRBV4-3 and TRBJ2-7; TRBD1 is a possible D gene (6 bases). The V end was cut by 4 bases, the J end by 2 bases, with 15 bases between. The CDR3 spans 15 residues. Germline V gene lookup returns CDR1 LGHNA and CDR2 YSLEER. The chain's CDR3 is CASSLSQGSTYEQYF. The CDR3 DNA reads as TGCGCCAGCAGCCTGTCGCAGGGGTCTACCTACGAGCAGTACTTC.

V is TRBV5-1 and J is TRBJ2-2; TRBD1 is a possible D gene (6 bases). V lost 0 bases, J lost 7 bases, and 7 bases lay in between. The CDR3 has 13 amino acids. Germline values: CDR1 SGHRS, CDR2 YFSETQ. Written as DNA, the CDR3 is TGCGCCAGCAGCTTGGTCAGGGGCGGGGAGCTGTTTTTT. Its protein product is CASSLVRGGELFF.

This chain links TRBV18 with TRBJ1-1; D may be TRBD1 (5 bases). Germline loops: CDR1 KGHSH, CDR2 LQKENI. The V end lost 5 bases, the J end lost 8 bases, and 21 bases lay between the germline ends. The CDR3 extends over 15 amino acids. The CDR3 region is CASSSPGNHGLEAFF. The CDR3 bases are TGTGCCAGCTCATCCCCAGGGAATCATGGCCTCGAAGCTTTCTTT.

This sequence joins TRBV4-1 and TRBJ1-3, with TRBD1 matching 7 bases. The CDR3 has 15 residues. Trimming took 5 bases from V and 5 from J; bases not matched to a gene: 9. CDR1 is MGHRA, CDR2 YSYEKL, per germline. The DNA of the CDR3 is TGCGCCAGCAGCGTCGCCGGGACAGACAGAAACACCATATATTTT. Its protein product is CASSVAGTDRNTIYF.